This T cell receptor (beta chain) is drawn from a study of Graves' ophthalmopathy and Graves' hyperthyroidism (dated by TCRdb to about 2018). Regarding the complete study: Peripheral blood was collected at initial diagnosis, before any treatment. A discovery set of 90 to 100 patients (roughly 43 ophthalmopathy, approximately 58 stable hyperthyroidism) was enrolled to explore V-J signatures distinguishing ophthalmopathy from hyperthyroidism. The independent validation cohort included 18 to 20 hyperthyroidism patients plus 17 patients who later progressed from hyperthyroidism to ophthalmopathy. In total, around 130 blood samples were TCR-sequenced: fewer than 50 ophthalmopathy, approximately 80 hyperthyroidism and roughly 17 hyperthyroidism-to-ophthalmopathy patients. The study used signatures of the TCR beta repertoire to tell Graves' ophthalmopathy apart from Graves' hyperthyroidism and to predict which patients would progress to ophthalmopathy. In more than five hyperthyroidism patients, T-cell repertoires of thyroid tissue and blood were compared. After sampling, hyperthyroidism patients received methimazole starting at 30 mg daily, and ophthalmopathy patients received high-dose intravenous methylprednisolone.

Hyperthyroidism was considered stable if no progression to ophthalmopathy occurred within 18 months of follow-up. Hyperthyroidism patients were newly diagnosed, with disease duration under 2 months, and aged 18 to 65 years. Anyone with other autoimmune diseases, uncontrolled infections, pregnancy or lactation was excluded from the study. Clinical symptoms, serum thyroxine, TRAb, thyroid ultrasound and orbital computed tomography were used for diagnosis. Using Ficoll-Paque density gradient centrifugation, PBMCs were isolated from 8.5 to 10 ml of fresh peripheral blood. Trizol reagent was used to extract the total RNA, and its quality was then checked on an Agilent 2100 Bioanalyzer. TCR beta CDR3 regions were amplified from RNA transcripts for repertoire sequencing. The first round was an RT-PCR using HTBI primers with the Qiagen OneStep RT-PCR kit, and this first round was followed by a second-round multiplex PCR, then size selection and purification. The libraries underwent paired-end sequencing with 100 bp reads on an Illumina HiSeq2000. Regarding the original processing steps: SOAPnuke was used to process the reads, removing any read that contained adapters or uncalled bases, had a mean Phred below 15, or lacked an exact match to the constant primer or identifier. COPE v1.2.5 was used to merge the high-quality paired reads. Unique nucleotide sequences were defined as clonotypes and aligned to IMGT TRB V, D and J references using MiTCR v1.1. Analysis was restricted to V-J combinations with a frequency above 0.0001, which covered 98% to 99.2% of repertoires. A TCR clonal expansion and chaos score per V-J combination was defined as the ratio of F50 clonal expansion to chaos observed in the TCRdist matrix. Welch's t-statistics and random forest were used to reduce the features to about twelve V-J combinations, which were then used as input to a naive Bayes classifier. The similarity between thyroid and blood repertoires was quantified using the Morisita-Horn index. TCRdb passed the public sequencing reads through fastp at Q25 and MiXCR, retaining productive beta sequences. Merged by CDR3 protein, the rows form single entries marked with the most common genes and DNA. The V and J calls were determined by TCRdb, not by the authors. The sample has about 370,000 distinct CDR3 sequences on record, approximately 18% of them singletons. Of the sample, roughly 2.6% is held by the ten largest clones.

Broader findings and caveats from the paper: Most of the expanded thyroid clonotypes with a frequency above 0.001 were also detected in blood, and it was suggested that the thyroid immune response may be reflected by blood repertoires. Sample size was not predetermined statistically, and investigators were not blinded to group allocation. Ophthalmopathy was separated from stable hyperthyroidism by the 13-signature model with around 89% sensitivity and 81% to 84% specificity in cross-validation and with 80%/75% in the test set. In validation, the model predicted ophthalmopathy progression with 55% to 71% sensitivity and approximately 78% specificity; roughly eleven predicted patients were CT-confirmed with GO in a median of around 6 months.

This clonotype was seen ten or more times. Its specific antigen is unknown. No base-level quality is on record; no much larger clone is a single base apart. Specimen: peripheral blood. This receptor was identified in an adult woman with stable Graves' hyperthyroidism.

In nucleotide form, the sequence is TGTGCCAGCAGTCCGACCGTAGCGAGCCAAGAGACCCAGTACTTC. Its protein is CASSPTVASQETQYF. This sequence uses TRBV6-1 and TRBJ2-5; the D segment could be TRBD2, given 5 matching bases. The CDR3 starts with the cysteine, ends with the phenylalanine, and has 15 residues. The CDR3 DNA has 45 bases and is translated from base 1. V is shortened by 5 bases, J by 1 base, and the region joining them spans 14 bases. CDR1 and CDR2, looked up from the germline V gene, are MNHNS and SASEGT.